Following are 9 T cell receptor beta chains from one sample sequenced in a study of beta chain features in type 1 diabetes. What was sequenced were expressed TCRB transcripts, since all of the isolated RNA had been reverse transcribed. TCRdb keeps only in-frame clones here, not all; method: immunoSEQ multiplex PCR. Of about 470,000 clones listed, approximately 30% are singletons. The sample was naive CD4+ T cells from blood. The receptor set was obtained from a man younger than 35 in good health.

The chain recombines TRBV30 with TRBJ1-4; D is unclear. This CDR3 spans 12 amino acids. V was shortened by 3 bases and J by 8 bases, with 10 bases between the two germline ends. The germline V gene has CDR1 GTSNPN and CDR2 SVGIG (reference sequence). The CDR3 DNA reads as TGTGCCTGGAGCCCAAGCCGGGAAAAACTGTTTTTT. Its protein product is CAWSPSREKLFF.

This clone was observed a few times. The V and J genes are TRBV6-5 and TRBJ2-7; TRBD2 matches at 11 bases. The CDR3 spans 14 residues. Germline lookup yields CDR1 MNHEY and CDR2 SVGAGI. The V and J ends lost 6 bases and 4 bases, in that order; junction bases with no gene match: 5. CDR3 residues: CASSRLAGTYEQYF. DNA of the CDR3: TGTGCCAGCAGCAGACTAGCGGGGACGTACGAGCAGTACTTC.

There are a few counts of this clone. The V and J genes are TRBV10-3 and TRBJ1-2; 8 nucleotides match TRBD1. V shed 6 bases, J shed 4 bases, and the junction held 4 bases outside the gene matches. This CDR3 region has 13 residues. From germline, CDR1 is ENHRY and CDR2 SYGVKD. The CDR3 loop reads CAIRGTGGYGYTF. The CDR3 DNA reads as TGTGCCATCAGGGGGACAGGAGGCTATGGCTACACCTTC.

The V gene is TRBV6-1, the J gene TRBJ2-1; possible D gene TRBD2, 6 bases. Between the trimmed V and J ends, which lost 4 bases and 3 bases, there was a span of 10 bases. This CDR3 is built from 14 residues. Looked up from germline, CDR1 is MNHNS and CDR2 is SASEGT. In DNA, the CDR3 is TGTGCCAGCAGTGGACGGGGACTCTACAATGAGCAGTTCTTC. This translates into CASSGRGLYNEQFF.

CDR3 region: CASSPARGGGNTIYF. As DNA, the CDR3 is TGTGCCAGCAGCCCCGCCAGGGGGGGCGGAAACACCATATATTTT. This chain connects TRBV28 to TRBJ1-3; TRBD1 aligns across 7 bases. The CDR3 runs to 15 residues. V dropped 6 bases and J dropped 4; count of bases not matched to a gene: 9. The germline CDR1 and CDR2 sequences are MDHEN and SYDVKM.

This clone has a handful of counts. At one end, the junction sequence differs from germline, possibly due to a read error. V and J are TRBV29-1 and TRBJ2-4, with 7 bases lining up with TRBD1. The CDR3 sequence is 16 residues long. Germline V gene lookup returns CDR1 SQVTM and CDR2 ANQGSEA. This CDR3 reads CSVQELQGFGKNIQYF. The CDR3 DNA is TGCAGCGTTCAAGAATTACAGGGGTTCGGCAAAAACATTCAGTACTTC. Drawing the rest from reference TRBV29-1 and TRBJ2-4, the complete variable domain is SAVISQKPSRDICQRGTSLTIQCQVDSQVTMMFWYRQQPGQSLTLIATANQGSEATYESGFVIDKFPISRPNLTFSTLTVSNMSPEDSSIYLCSVQELQGFGKNIQYFGAGTRLSVL.

The chain joins TRBV25-1 to TRBJ1-1; weak D call: TRBD1 (5 bases). The CDR3 has 15 amino acids. The germline gives CDR1 MGHDK, CDR2 SYGVNS. The V end lost 3 bases, the J end lost 2 bases, and 13 bases lay between the germline ends. The CDR3 DNA sequence: TGTGCCAGCAGTGAGCTCGGGACCGAAAACACTGAAGCTTTCTTT. The encoded protein is CASSELGTENTEAFF.

DNA of the CDR3: TGTGCCTGGAGTGGAGGACTAGCGGGAGTATCAAACAATGAGCAGTTCTTC. It is translated as CAWSGGLAGVSNNEQFF. V gene TRBV30 combines with J gene TRBJ2-1, with TRBD2 matching over 13 bases. V dropped 1 base and J dropped 5; count of bases not matched to a gene: 8. Germline V gene data show CDR1 as GTSNPN and CDR2 as SVGIG (reference sequence). The CDR3 is 17 amino acids.

This clone was seen only a few times. The chain uses TRBV15 and TRBJ1-5; D is unclear. V dropped 5 bases and J dropped 5 bases, with 16 bases sitting between them. The CDR3 is 15 amino acids. Germline loops: CDR1 LNHNV, CDR2 YYDKDF (reference sequence). CDR3: CATSERQPRDQPQHF. The CDR3 nucleotides read TGTGCCACCAGCGAAAGGCAGCCACGGGATCAGCCCCAGCATTTT.